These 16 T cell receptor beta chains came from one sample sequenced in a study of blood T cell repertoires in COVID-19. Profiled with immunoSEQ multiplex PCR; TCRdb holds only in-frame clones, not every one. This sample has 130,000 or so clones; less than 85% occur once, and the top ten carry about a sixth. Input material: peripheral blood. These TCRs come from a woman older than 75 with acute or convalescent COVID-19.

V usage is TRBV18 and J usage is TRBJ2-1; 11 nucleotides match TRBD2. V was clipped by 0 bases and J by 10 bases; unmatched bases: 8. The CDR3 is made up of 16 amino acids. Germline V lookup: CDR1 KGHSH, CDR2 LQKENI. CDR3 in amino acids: CASSPPDLAGGLEQFF. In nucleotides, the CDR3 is TGTGCCAGCTCACCACCGGATCTAGCGGGGGGTCTCGAGCAGTTCTTC.

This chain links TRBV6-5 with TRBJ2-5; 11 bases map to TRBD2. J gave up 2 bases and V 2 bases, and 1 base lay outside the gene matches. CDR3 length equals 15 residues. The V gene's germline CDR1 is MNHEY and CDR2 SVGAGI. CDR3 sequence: CASSYLAGGQETQYF. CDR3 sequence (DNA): TGTGCCAGCAGTTACCTAGCGGGGGGACAAGAGACCCAGTACTTC.

CDR3 amino acids: CASTPAGKNIQYF. The CDR3 DNA sequence: TGTGCCAGTACCCCAGCGGGGAAAAACATTCAGTACTTC. The J gene is TRBJ2-4, the V gene TRBV19; 7 bases fit TRBD2. The CDR3 contains 13 residues. The J segment lost 4 bases and the V segment lost 7 bases, leaving 4 bases of the junction unmatched. Germline V CDR1 and CDR2: LNHDA, SQIVND (reference sequence).

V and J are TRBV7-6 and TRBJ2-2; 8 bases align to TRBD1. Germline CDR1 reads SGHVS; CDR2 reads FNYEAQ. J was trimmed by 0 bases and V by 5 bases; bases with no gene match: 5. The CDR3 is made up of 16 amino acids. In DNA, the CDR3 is TGTGCCAGCAGCCCCGGGACAGGTCCGAACACCGGGGAGCTGTTTTTT. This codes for CASSPGTGPNTGELFF.

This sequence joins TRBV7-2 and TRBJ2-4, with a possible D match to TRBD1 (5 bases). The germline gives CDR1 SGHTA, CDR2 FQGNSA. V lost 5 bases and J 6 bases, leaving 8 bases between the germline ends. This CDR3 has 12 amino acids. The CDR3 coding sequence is TGTGCCAGCAGCAGAGACAGAAACATTCAGTACTTC. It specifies CASSRDRNIQYF.

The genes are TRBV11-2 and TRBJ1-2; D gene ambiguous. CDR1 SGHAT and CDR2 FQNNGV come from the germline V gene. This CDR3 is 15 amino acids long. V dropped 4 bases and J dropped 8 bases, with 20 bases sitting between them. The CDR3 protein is CASSSPARREQGYTF. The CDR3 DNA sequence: TGTGCCAGCAGCTCCCCAGCCCGGAGGGAACAAGGCTACACCTTC.

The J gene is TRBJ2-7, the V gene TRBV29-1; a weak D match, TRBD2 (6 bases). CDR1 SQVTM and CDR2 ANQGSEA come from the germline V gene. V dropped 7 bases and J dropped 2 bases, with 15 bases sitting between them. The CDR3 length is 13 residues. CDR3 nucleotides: TGCAGCGCTTGGGGACTCACACCCTACGAGCAGTACTTC. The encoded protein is CSAWGLTPYEQYF.

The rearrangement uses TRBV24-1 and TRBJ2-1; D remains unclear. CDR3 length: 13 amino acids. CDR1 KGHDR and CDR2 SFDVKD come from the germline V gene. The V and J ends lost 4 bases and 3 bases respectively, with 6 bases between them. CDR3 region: CATSDRSYNEQFF. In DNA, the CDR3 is TGTGCCACCAGTGACCGCAGCTACAATGAGCAGTTCTTC.

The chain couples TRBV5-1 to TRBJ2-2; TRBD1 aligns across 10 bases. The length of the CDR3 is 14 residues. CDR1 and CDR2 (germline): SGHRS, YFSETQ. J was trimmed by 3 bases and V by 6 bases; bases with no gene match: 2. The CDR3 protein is CASTGTGDTGELFF. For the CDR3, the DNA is TGCGCCAGCACCGGGACAGGGGACACCGGGGAGCTGTTTTTT.

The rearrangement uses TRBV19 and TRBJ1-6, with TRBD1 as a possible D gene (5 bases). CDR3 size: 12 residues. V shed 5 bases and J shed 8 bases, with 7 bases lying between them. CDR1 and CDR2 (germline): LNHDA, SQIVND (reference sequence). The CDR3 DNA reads TGTGCCAGTAGTCCGACAGATTCACCCCTCCACTTT. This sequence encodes CASSPTDSPLHF.

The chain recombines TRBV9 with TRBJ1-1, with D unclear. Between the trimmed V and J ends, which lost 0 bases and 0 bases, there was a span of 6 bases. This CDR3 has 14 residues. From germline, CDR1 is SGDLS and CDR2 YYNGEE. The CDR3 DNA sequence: TGTGCCAGCAGCGTAGAAGTAGTGAACACTGAAGCTTTCTTT. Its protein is CASSVEVVNTEAFF.

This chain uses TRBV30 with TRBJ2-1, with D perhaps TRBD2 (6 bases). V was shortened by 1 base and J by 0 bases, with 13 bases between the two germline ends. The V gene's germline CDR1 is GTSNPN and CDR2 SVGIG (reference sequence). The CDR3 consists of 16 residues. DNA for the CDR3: TGTGCCTGGAGTGGTCTGGCGGGAAGCTCCTACAATGAGCAGTTCTTC. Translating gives CAWSGLAGSSYNEQFF.

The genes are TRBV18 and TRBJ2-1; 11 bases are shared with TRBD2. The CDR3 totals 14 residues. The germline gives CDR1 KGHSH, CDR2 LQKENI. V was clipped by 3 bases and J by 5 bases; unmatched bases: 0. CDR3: CASSPGLADNEQFF. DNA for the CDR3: TGTGCCAGCTCACCGGGACTAGCGGACAATGAGCAGTTCTTC.

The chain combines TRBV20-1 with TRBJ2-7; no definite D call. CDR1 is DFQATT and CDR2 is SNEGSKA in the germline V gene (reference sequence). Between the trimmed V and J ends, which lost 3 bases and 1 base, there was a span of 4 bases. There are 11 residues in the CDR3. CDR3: CSASRSYEQYF. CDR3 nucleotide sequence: TGCAGTGCTAGCAGGTCCTACGAGCAGTACTTC.

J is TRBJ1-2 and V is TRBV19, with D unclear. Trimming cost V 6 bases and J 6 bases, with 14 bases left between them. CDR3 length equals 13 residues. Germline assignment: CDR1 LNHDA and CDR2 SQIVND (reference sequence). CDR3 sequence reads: CASREGRRDGYTF. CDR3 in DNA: TGTGCCAGTAGAGAGGGCCGTAGAGATGGCTACACCTTC. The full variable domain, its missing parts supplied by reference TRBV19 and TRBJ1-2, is DGGITQSPKYLFRKEGQNVTLSCEQNLNHDAMYWYRQDPGQGLRLIYYSQIVNDFQKGDIAEGYSVSREKKESFPLTVTSAQKNPTAFYLCASREGRRDGYTFGSGTRLTVV.

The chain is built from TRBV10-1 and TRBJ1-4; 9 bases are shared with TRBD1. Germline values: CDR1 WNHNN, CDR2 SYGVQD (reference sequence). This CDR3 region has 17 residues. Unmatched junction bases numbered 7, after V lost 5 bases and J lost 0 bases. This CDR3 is CASSPGQGVSTNEKLFF. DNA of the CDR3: TGCGCCAGCAGTCCGGGACAGGGAGTATCAACTAATGAAAAACTGTTTTTT.